These T cell receptor beta chains were read from a single sample in a study of cytomegalovirus exposure and HLA in healthy donors. Sequenced by immunoSEQ multiplex PCR; TCRdb stores in-frame clones only, minus some. The sample carries around 94,000 clones, approximately 88% recorded once. Sequenced: PBMCs. The receptors were gathered from a man younger than 35 in good health and CMV-seronegative. The CDR3 runs from the conserved cysteine through the conserved F or W. The D gene is left open where the match is weak. Some rows mark clone size as missing; the rest say once, few, many or name a class of expanded clone.

v_call	clone_size	d_call	cdr3_length	j_call	cdr3_aa	cdr3_nt
TRBV4-1	NA	NA	16	TRBJ2-7	CASSQDLGQGSYEQYF	TGCGCCAGCAGCCAAGATCTAGGGCAGGGAAGCTACGAGCAGTACTTC
TRBV2	NA	NA	15	TRBJ1-6	CASSATGLWNSPLHF	TGTGCCAGCAGTGCCACAGGCCTCTGGAATTCACCCCTCCACTTT
TRBV12-5	NA	TRBD1	14	TRBJ2-7	CASGPGTASYEQYF	TGTGCTAGTGGCCCCGGGACAGCATCCTACGAGCAGTACTTC
TRBV11-1	NA	NA	15	TRBJ2-7	CASSSRRQGSYEQYF	TGTGCCAGCAGCAGCCGAAGGCAGGGCTCCTACGAGCAGTACTTC
TRBV19	NA	TRBD2	14	TRBJ2-3	CASSILGEGDTQYF	TGTGCCAGTAGTATTTTGGGGGAGGGAGATACGCAGTATTTT
TRBV10-1	NA	NA	14	TRBJ1-1	CASRPARGGTEAFF	TGCGCCAGCAGGCCCGCAAGGGGTGGGACTGAAGCTTTCTTT
TRBV28	once	TRBD1	17	TRBJ1-2	CASSSDRQGNGIYGYTF	TGTGCCAGCAGTTCCGACCGACAGGGGAACGGCATCTATGGCTACACCTTC
TRBV6-4	few	NA	11	TRBJ1-1	CASTSGEKAFF	TGTGCCAGCACCAGTGGGGAGAAAGCTTTCTTT
TRBV6-5	once	TRBD1	16	TRBJ1-6	CASSYRLGTGNSPLHF	TGTGCCAGCAGTTACCGGTTAGGGACAGGGAATTCACCCCTCCACTTT
TRBV9	NA	TRBD1	17	TRBJ1-5	CASSSGQGFNSNQPQHF	TGTGCCAGCAGCTCGGGACAGGGGTTCAATAGCAATCAGCCCCAGCATTTT
TRBV6-5	NA	TRBD1	16	TRBJ2-2	CASSYSGTGVTGELFF	TGTGCCAGCAGTTACTCCGGGACAGGGGTTACCGGGGAGCTGTTTTTT
TRBV6-4	NA	NA	17	TRBJ2-3	CASSDPLPTGRGDTQYF	TGTGCCAGCAGTGACCCCCTCCCGACTGGCCGGGGAGATACGCAGTATTTT
TRBV4-3	NA	NA	20	TRBJ2-3	CASSQLGRRGGGGPTDTQYF	TGCGCCAGCAGCCAATTGGGTAGGCGAGGTGGCGGGGGCCCCACAGATACGCAGTATTTT
TRBV28	NA	NA	12	TRBJ2-7	CASSLSSYEQYF	TGTGCCAGCAGCCTCAGCTCCTACGAGCAGTACTTC
TRBV15	NA	NA	13	TRBJ2-5	CATSRDRGETQYF	TGTGCCACCAGCAGAGATCGAGGGGAGACCCAGTACTTC
TRBV7-9	NA	TRBD1	13	TRBJ2-3	CANWDSYSDTQYF	TGTGCCAACTGGGACAGCTACTCAGATACGCAGTATTTT
TRBV7-9	few	TRBD2	16	TRBJ2-1	CASSALAGGQNNEQFF	TGTGCCAGCAGCGCGCTAGCGGGAGGGCAGAACAATGAGCAGTTCTTC
TRBV5-1	NA	NA	14	TRBJ2-1	CASSLVRANNEQFF	TGCGCCAGCAGCTTGGTGAGGGCCAACAATGAGCAGTTCTTC
TRBV27	NA	TRBD1	18	TRBJ1-5	CASSLSRQGAGSNQPQHF	TGTGCCAGCAGTTTATCGAGACAGGGGGCCGGTAGCAATCAGCCCCAGCATTTT
TRBV5-1	NA	NA	17	TRBJ1-2	CASRRGQSTQTKDGYTF	TGCGCCAGCAGAAGAGGACAGTCCACGCAGACTAAAGATGGCTACACCTTC
TRBV4-1	NA	NA	14	TRBJ2-7	CASSQGAGSYEQYF	TGCGCCAGCAGCCAAGGGGCAGGGTCCTACGAGCAGTACTTC
TRBV7-3	NA	TRBD2	16	TRBJ2-7	CASAMTGAGGWYEQYF	TGTGCCAGCGCCATGACGGGCGCGGGAGGTTGGTACGAGCAGTACTTC
TRBV6-6	NA	NA	15	TRBJ1-5	CASRTTIIGNQPQHF	TGTGCCAGCAGAACTACAATTATTGGCAATCAGCCCCAGCATTTT
TRBV29-1	NA	NA	13	TRBJ2-1	CSVGITQGNEQFF	TGCAGCGTTGGAATTACGCAGGGAAATGAGCAGTTCTTC
TRBV7-8	NA	TRBD1	15	TRBJ1-2	CASSKGQGRNYGYTF	TGTGCCAGCAGCAAAGGACAGGGGCGTAACTATGGCTACACCTTC
TRBV7-8	NA	NA	17	TRBJ2-7	CASSLPRETSYSYEQYF	TGTGCCAGCAGCTTACCCCGGGAGACGAGTTACTCCTACGAGCAGTACTTC
TRBV18	NA	TRBD1	15	TRBJ2-7	CASSPVGTVGYEQYF	TGTGCCAGCTCACCAGTAGGGACAGTAGGCTACGAGCAGTACTTC
TRBV11-3	NA	NA	13	TRBJ2-1	CASSKGHNNEQFF	TGTGCCAGCAGCAAGGGACACAACAATGAGCAGTTCTTC
TRBV6-5	NA	TRBD1	13	TRBJ2-7	CVASDRGLRGQYF	TGTGTGGCGTCCGACAGGGGGCTACGAGGGCAGTACTTC
TRBV11-2	NA	NA	14	TRBJ2-5	CASSRGLLQETQYF	TGTGCCAGCAGCCGAGGACTTTTACAAGAGACCCAGTACTTC
TRBV27	NA	NA	12	TRBJ1-1	CASRRRDTEAFF	TGTGCCAGCAGACGACGGGACACCGAAGCTTTCTTT
TRBV9	NA	TRBD1	14	TRBJ1-5	CASSPQGAGQPQHF	TGTGCCAGCAGCCCGCAGGGGGCAGGGCAGCCCCAGCATTTT
TRBV19	NA	NA	16	TRBJ2-7	CASSISRGYSRYEQYF	TGTGCCAGTAGTATTTCTCGGGGGTATTCCCGCTACGAGCAGTACTTC
TRBV2	NA	TRBD1	14	TRBJ1-6	CASSDAGGGSPLHF	TGTGCCAGCAGTGATGCAGGGGGAGGATCACCCCTCCACTTT
TRBV6-1	NA	NA	15	TRBJ1-2	CASSEDGGAPYGYTF	TGTGCCAGCAGTGAAGACGGGGGGGCCCCCTATGGCTACACCTTC
TRBV11-2	NA	TRBD2	18	TRBJ2-7	CASSPRPHTLAGAGEQYF	TGTGCCAGCAGCCCCCGACCCCACACACTAGCGGGAGCCGGGGAGCAGTACTTC
TRBV6-5	NA	TRBD1	12	TRBJ2-7	CASRRTGGQQYF	TGTGCCAGCAGGCGGACAGGGGGCCAGCAGTACTTC
TRBV5-6	NA	TRBD2	17	TRBJ2-3	CASSLGELRLAGGLQYF	TGTGCCAGCAGCCTGGGGGAACTTAGACTAGCGGGAGGCCTTCAGTATTTT
TRBV27	NA	NA	15	TRBJ2-1	CASSRTGNSYNEQFF	TGTGCCAGCAGTCGAACGGGAAACTCCTACAATGAGCAGTTCTTC
TRBV27	NA	NA	13	TRBJ1-1	CATWTSMSIEAFF	TGTGCCACCTGGACAAGTATGTCAATCGAAGCTTTCTTT
TRBV5-1	NA	TRBD2	15	TRBJ2-1	CASSLAGGRVDEQFF	TGCGCCAGCAGCTTGGCCGGCGGGAGGGTCGATGAGCAGTTCTTC
TRBV27	once	NA	14	TRBJ1-2	CASSSNYDRYGYTF	TGTGCCAGCAGTTCCAACTACGACCGCTATGGCTACACCTTC
TRBV28	NA	TRBD1	15	TRBJ1-2	CASSFSGTGNNGYTF	TGTGCCAGCAGTTTCTCTGGGACAGGGAATAATGGCTACACCTTC
TRBV27	NA	TRBD2	17	TRBJ2-1	CASSFFVGLAAYNEQFF	TGTGCCAGCAGTTTTTTCGTTGGACTAGCGGCTTACAATGAGCAGTTCTTC
TRBV9	NA	NA	12	TRBJ2-2	CASSVPRGELFF	TGTGCCAGCAGCGTCCCCCGCGGGGAGCTGTTTTTT
TRBV10-3	NA	TRBD1	14	TRBJ1-4	CAIGTGSLNEKLFF	TGTGCCATCGGGACAGGTTCCCTTAATGAAAAACTGTTTTTT
TRBV5-4	few	NA	12	TRBJ2-1	CASSLSKLGLVF	TGTGCCAGCAGCTTGTCGAAGCTGGGCCTGGTCTTC
TRBV6-5	NA	TRBD2	15	TRBJ2-1	CASSPVLAGKVEQFF	TGTGCCAGCAGTCCTGTACTAGCGGGAAAGGTTGAGCAGTTCTTC
TRBV7-9	NA	NA	14	TRBJ2-6	CASSAQTGANVLTF	TGTGCCAGCAGCGCGCAAACTGGGGCCAACGTCCTGACTTTC
TRBV2	NA	TRBD2	15	TRBJ2-2	CASKASGTNTGELFF	TGTGCCAGCAAGGCTAGCGGGACGAACACCGGGGAGCTGTTTTTT
TRBV5-4	NA	NA	15	TRBJ2-2	CASISQGIDTGELFF	TGTGCCAGCATATCACAGGGAATCGACACCGGGGAGCTGTTTTTT
TRBV28	NA	NA	13	TRBJ2-7	CASSLGLTYEQYF	TGTGCCAGCAGTTTAGGGCTTACCTACGAGCAGTACTTC
TRBV5-4	NA	NA	12	TRBJ1-1	CASGTGATRRNF	TGTGCCAGCGGAACTGGGGCCACCCGTCGGAACTTT
TRBV6-5	NA	NA	16	TRBJ1-3	CASSYSRASSGNTIYF	TGTGCCAGCAGTTACTCCAGGGCCAGCTCTGGAAACACCATATATTTT
TRBV5-1	NA	TRBD2	16	TRBJ2-2	CASILLAAANTGELFF	TGCGCCAGCATCCTACTAGCGGCTGCGAACACCGGGGAGCTGTTTTTT
TRBV5-5	NA	NA	15	TRBJ2-7	CASSLVGQASYEQYF	TGTGCCAGCAGCTTGGTTGGGCAGGCGAGCTACGAGCAGTACTTC
TRBV28	NA	NA	15	TRBJ2-7	CASSLAPPRFGEQYF	TGTGCCAGCAGTTTGGCCCCCCCCCGTTTTGGCGAGCAGTACTTC